This T cell receptor (beta chain) came from a study of neurological immune-mediated disorders (dated by TCRdb to 2018 to 2020). In terms of the full investigation: Among the approximately 34 multiple sclerosis patients, roughly 31 had relapsing-remitting MS and 3 had secondary progressive MS. Longitudinal samples, technical triplicates and paired sorted CD4+ and CD8+ T-cell subsets, alongside PBMC samples, were included among the roughly 96 TCR-beta libraries. Of the 68 subjects in the cohort, some 15 were HAM/TSP patients, approximately 35 were multiple sclerosis patients, and approximately 20 were healthy controls. Using UMI-based sequencing, the study compared peripheral blood TCR-beta repertoires from patients with HTLV-I-associated myelopathy (HAM/TSP), patients with multiple sclerosis, and healthy controls.

For unsorted PBMC libraries, 2 million PBMCs were used after storage in RNAlater at -80 degrees C until RNA extraction. The multiple sclerosis patients were enrolled in a US clinical protocol that evaluated disease progression with magnetic resonance imaging. Peripheral blood was subjected to Ficoll-Hypaque density gradient centrifugation to isolate PBMCs, which were then cryopreserved in liquid nitrogen. cDNA was synthesized by template-switch 5'RACE using a primer carrying a 10-nucleotide random unique molecular identifier by which each TCR transcript was tagged. Over 190 million TCR-beta sequences, covering 15-18 subjects, were produced in each sequencing run. Total RNA was extracted with the RNeasy kit. TCR-beta VDJ regions were amplified with primers for the TCR constant region and the 5'RACE anchor, using the KAPA Real-time Library Amplification kit. Sample indexes and Illumina adaptors were added in a first PCR, and a second PCR then increased library yield. After purification with Ampure beads, the TCR product of roughly 650 bp was size-selected on a 2% E-gel SizeSelection system. Before pooling, library quality was checked on a Bioanalyzer, concentration was measured with Qubit, and libraries were quantified with the Kapa Library Quantification kit. Libraries were sequenced paired-end 2 x 150 bp on an Illumina HiSeq 2500. To increase sequence diversity, about 25-31% phiX was spiked into each library pool. The study's processing was this. Quality-filtered reads were processed with the UMI-based MiGEC pipeline, which removed over 75% of raw TCR sequences during error correction. IMGT germline references were used for aligning VDJ genes, and each clonotype was defined as a unique CDR3 amino acid sequence together with its V-J genes. Clonal expansion, Shannon diversity and CDR3 relatedness were evaluated with VDJtools (CalcPairwiseDistances, ClusterSamples), while phylogenetic trees were built in CLCbio workbench. A clone was classed as expanded if it had 8 or more unique UMIs, a cutoff based on coefficient-of-variation modelling across technical triplicates. Clones were called with MiXCR by TCRdb after fastp trimmed the public reads at Q25, and only in-frame beta chains were retained. One record per CDR3 amino acid sequence lists the most common genes and DNA. For this entry, the V and J calls and clone size follow TCRdb and not the study's own pipeline. Within this sample are tens of thousands of distinct CDR3 sequences, with less than 4.5% of them counted one time only. 1.5% to 2% of the sample is in the top ten clones.

The cysteine opens and the phenylalanine closes a CDR3 of 17 amino acids. Just the 51-base CDR3 DNA is kept, in frame starting at base 1. As encoded in the germline V gene, CDR1 is MGHRA while CDR2 is YSYEKL. Note on this clonotype: This receptor's antigen is unknown. Relative to the germline gene, one junction end is altered; a read error may explain this.

Beyond this particular receptor, the publication reports: No identical CDR3 amino acid sequences were found to be shared among expanded clones across subjects, suggesting that TCR-beta repertoires were private in all groups. Repertoires from 18 of 34 MS patients were grouped by phylogenetic analysis into a cluster of related CDR3 sequences, suggesting a possible repertoire-level signature. TCR clonal expansion was highest in HAM/TSP patients and lowest in MS patients, with MS patients falling below even healthy controls. No clinical or MRI features were associated with the MS cluster, and the authors said that larger cohorts are needed.

The sequenced sample consisted of PBMCs. The V and J segments used are TRBV4-1 and TRBJ1-5; TRBD1 is perhaps the D gene, given 6 matching bases. This TCR was sampled from a man aged 30-40 years with multiple sclerosis. DNA sequence: TGCGCCAGCAGCCAAGAGGGGACCGGGGGGGGCTCGAGGCCCCAGAATTTT. The encoded protein is CASSQEGTGGGSRPQNF.